Given below is one TCR beta chain in context. This clonotype was seen many times. Its antigen is unknown. Base qualities were left out, and no much larger clone turns up one base away. This sample stems from a study of human T cells and chemical hapten exposure listed by TCRdb under 2021. In the study overall: For sensitization, 2% DPC in acetone was applied to an approximately 2 cm by approximately 2 cm area of upper inner arm skin. Libraries were pooled for sequencing, and per-sample TCR yields varied mainly because of small differences in library volumes within the pool. In alopecia patients, the study followed how the peripheral blood TCR repertoire changed in vivo over primary and secondary sensitization to diphenylcyclopropenone (DPC), a hapten. The mostly female patient cohort included alopecia areata with under or over 50% scalp involvement, alopecia totalis and alopecia universalis. Patch testing was done on the upper back using Finn chambers containing 0.01% DPC, and results were scored after 6 days according to International Contact Dermatitis Research Group standards. Throughout the approximately 24-week study period, patients were also given weekly therapeutic DPC doses on the scalp. Blood samples were taken from patients before sensitization (week 0) and at 2, 6 and about 24 weeks after DPC sensitization. Approximately 28 alopecia patients gave blood for TCR sequencing at one to four time points (pre-sensitization, 2, 6 and 24 weeks).

From the cysteine up to the phenylalanine, the CDR3 has a length of 13 residues. CDR3 DNA is the only sequence kept; it has 39 bases, read in frame from the first base. V and J are truncated by 0 bases and 3 bases respectively, leaving an intervening sequence of 6 bases. CDR1 and CDR2, per the germline V gene, are SGDLS and YYNGEE. What this sample's time point label stands for: patch test 3, about 24 weeks after DPC sensitization. The sample's treatment or condition label, in plain terms: therapeutic diphenylcyclopropenone sensitization with weekly scalp DPC. At every patch-test visit, the blood draw took place before the patch test was put on. Patients were considered eligible if aged 18 to 70, diagnosed with alopecia and deemed suitable for DPC therapy, and patients were excluded if pregnant. Total RNA was extracted from unfractionated whole blood collected in Tempus Blood RNA tubes. Summary of the overall study and its limitations: Expanded TCRs formed significantly more large CDR3 similarity clusters than pre-sensitization or healthy control sets, consistent with antigen-driven responses. Patch test score was positively correlated with the number of PT1 expanded TCRs, with significance at thresholds 8, 16 and 32 but not at 4. DPC sensitization did not change how many TCRs were above 1 in 1000 frequency, and no evidence was found of alterations in global repertoire structure. After repeated subsampling, changes were observed in the strength of the expansion versus patch-test correlation and in the threshold at which the correlation became significant. All patients had alopecia, a presumed autoimmune disease, so their immune response might differ from that of healthy individuals.

Library generation was performed with RACE. TCRdb lists the instrument as NextSeq 500. During library preparation, unique molecular identifiers were attached to individual cDNA molecules so that TCRs could be counted quantitatively and reproducibly. For every blood RNA sample, sequencing covered both the TCR alpha and TCR beta chains. The study's processing was this. Samples had a median of 95,638 TCRs, with a range from roughly 23,224 to 700,000. V, J and CDR3 annotation of the TCR reads was performed with the Decombinator software suite. For PS versus PT1 abundance plots, all samples were subsampled to the same number of TCRs (28,000). Expanded TCRs were defined as absent before sensitization and observed at least eight times at the 2-week time point. TCRdb passed the public sequencing reads through fastp at Q25 and MiXCR, retaining productive beta sequences. Every CDR3 protein is listed once, alongside the most common genes and DNA of its rows. The authors' filters were not applied to this entry. Counted in this sample were 30,000 or so distinct CDR3 sequences; over 4.5% of them appeared once. About 5.6% of the sample goes to the ten largest clones.

The sample in question was whole blood, obtained in connection with sensitization to the hapten diphenylcyclopropenone (DPC). The V gene is TRBV9 and the J gene is TRBJ1-2, with the D gene too uncertain to name. The sequence was collected from a man in his thirties or forties with alopecia areata. Some clones in this sample may be carry-over from other donors' samples. The CDR3 reads as follows: CASSVAGDYGYTF. DNA sequence: TGTGCCAGCAGCGTAGCCGGGGACTATGGCTACACCTTC.